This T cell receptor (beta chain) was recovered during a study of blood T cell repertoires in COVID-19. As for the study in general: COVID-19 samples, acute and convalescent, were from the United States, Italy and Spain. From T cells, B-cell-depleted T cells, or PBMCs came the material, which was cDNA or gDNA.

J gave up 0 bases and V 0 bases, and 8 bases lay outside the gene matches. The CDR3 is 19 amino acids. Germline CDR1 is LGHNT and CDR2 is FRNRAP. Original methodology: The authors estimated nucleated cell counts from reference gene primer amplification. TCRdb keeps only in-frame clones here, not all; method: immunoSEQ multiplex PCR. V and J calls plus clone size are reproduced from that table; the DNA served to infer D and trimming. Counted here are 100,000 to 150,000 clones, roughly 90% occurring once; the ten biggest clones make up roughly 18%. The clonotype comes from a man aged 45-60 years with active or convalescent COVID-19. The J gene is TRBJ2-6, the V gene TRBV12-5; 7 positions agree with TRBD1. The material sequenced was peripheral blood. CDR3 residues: CASGLVQDRLSSGANVLTF. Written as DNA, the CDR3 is TGTGCTAGTGGTTTGGTACAGGACAGGCTATCCTCTGGGGCCAACGTCCTGACTTTC. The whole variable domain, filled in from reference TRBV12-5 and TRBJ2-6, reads DARVTQTPRHKVTEMGQEVTMRCQPILGHNTVFWYRQTMMQGLELLAYFRNRAPLDDSGMPKDRFSAEMPDATLATLKIQPSEPRDSAVYFCASGLVQDRLSSGANVLTFGAGSRLTVL.